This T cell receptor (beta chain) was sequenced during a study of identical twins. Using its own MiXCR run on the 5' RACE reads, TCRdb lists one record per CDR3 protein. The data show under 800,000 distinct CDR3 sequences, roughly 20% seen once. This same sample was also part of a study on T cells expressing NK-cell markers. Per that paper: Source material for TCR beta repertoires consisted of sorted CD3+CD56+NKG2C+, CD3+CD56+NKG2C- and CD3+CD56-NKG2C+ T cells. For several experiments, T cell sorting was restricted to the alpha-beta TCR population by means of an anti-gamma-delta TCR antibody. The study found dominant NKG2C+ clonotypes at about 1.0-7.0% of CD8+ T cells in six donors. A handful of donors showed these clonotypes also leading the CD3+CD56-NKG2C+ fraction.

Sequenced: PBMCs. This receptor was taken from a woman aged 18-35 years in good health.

CDR3 region: CASSRTVRGEAFF. Here the CDR3 DNA reads TGTGCCAGCAGTCGGACGGTTAGGGGTGAAGCTTTCTTT. The chain combines TRBV12-3 or TRBV12-4 with TRBJ1-1; D perhaps matches TRBD1 (5 bases). With 5 bases removed from V and 7 bases from J, the gap between germline ends came to 14 bases. The CDR3 is 13 amino acids.